This T cell receptor (beta chain) was recovered during a study of blood T cell repertoires in COVID-19. Study information: T cells, B-cell-depleted T cells, or PBMCs provided the cDNA or gDNA that served as material.

V lost 0 bases to trimming and J lost 4 bases; unmatched junction nucleotides: 11. The germline CDR1 and CDR2 sequences are SGDLS and YYNGEE. CDR3 length: 18 amino acids. The repertoire was sequenced with immunoSEQ multiplex PCR; TCRdb's copy has only in-frame clones and lacks some. The profile shows around 20,000 clones, roughly 90% of them singletons. Sequencing input: peripheral blood. This TCR was recovered from a human donor in a cohort sampled during active COVID-19. The chain uses TRBV9 and TRBJ2-3, with 10 bases fitting TRBD2. The DNA for the CDR3 is TGTGCCAGCAGCGTAGAAGCAGGTCTAGCGGGAGTGGCAGATACGCAGTATTTT. It encodes CASSVEAGLAGVADTQYF.